This T cell receptor (beta chain) was captured in a study of blood T cell repertoires in COVID-19 (TCRdb year 2020). In terms of the full investigation: Collaborator samples came from the United States, Italy and Spain and covered acute and convalescent phases of COVID-19. Nearly every sample came with metadata listing a de-identified subject ID, COVID-19 status, age in years and sex. A freely available public database, intended as a resource for researchers studying the immune response to SARS-CoV-2, is where the repertoires were released. The prospective study material was composed of cDNA or gDNA derived from T cells, B-cell-depleted T cells, or PBMCs. Deeply sampled blood TCRbeta repertoires from subjects exposed to, actively infected with, or recovered from COVID-19 were included in the dataset. Samples came from the ongoing ImmuneRACE study (first 160 participants) plus 1,254 subjects from 6 global collaborators. Where available, HLA class I and class II types were obtained from metadata supplied by the sample provider rather than from assay-based typing. The investigation overall reported the following: The amount of clinical and demographic metadata varied by source and participant and was provided uncurated.

TCRbeta CDR3 regions were amplified from genomic DNA by means of the immunoSEQ Assay, a bias-controlled multiplex PCR. Turning to the authors' computational methods: Within the assay, amplification of reference gene primers was used to estimate how many nucleated cells each sample contained. To quantify the absolute abundance of each unique TCRbeta CDR3 rearrangement, sequence reads were collapsed and filtered. For each sample, productive Simpson clonality was calculated by taking the square root of Simpson's diversity index across productive rearrangements. TCRdb carries this immuneACCESS record with in-frame sequences only. Its versions omit some clonotypes, under half of them owing to an unresolved V gene in the studies checked, with the rest unexplained. D and trimming were read from the DNA, whereas the V and J calls and clone size are those reported in that table. The table for this sample lists about 140,000 clones; around four fifths of them were counted only once. The ten largest clones take up around 4% of the sample.

In regard to this clone: Its target antigen remains unknown. Base qualities are not recorded, but no much larger clone differs from it by a single base.

Each collaborating institution followed its own protocols to collect whole blood in K2EDTA tubes. Collaborator samples were shipped for TCRbeta analysis as frozen whole blood, isolated PBMCs, or DNA extracted from either sample type. Sequencing was done on a sample of peripheral blood. The sequence came from a woman older than 75 with acute or convalescent COVID-19.

The sequenced DNA: TGTGCCAGCAGTCGAAACAGGGGGAGTAATGGCTACACCTTC. Its protein reads: CASSRNRGSNGYTF. The chain links TRBV2 with TRBJ1-2, and 8 bases in between align with TRBD1. The CDR3 numbers 14 residues from cysteine through phenylalanine. The CDR3 DNA has 42 bases and is translated from base 1. From the germline V gene, CDR1 is SNHLY and CDR2 is FYNNEI. Germline trimming amounts to 5 bases on V and 6 bases on J, with 8 as the count of junction bases outside the gene matches.